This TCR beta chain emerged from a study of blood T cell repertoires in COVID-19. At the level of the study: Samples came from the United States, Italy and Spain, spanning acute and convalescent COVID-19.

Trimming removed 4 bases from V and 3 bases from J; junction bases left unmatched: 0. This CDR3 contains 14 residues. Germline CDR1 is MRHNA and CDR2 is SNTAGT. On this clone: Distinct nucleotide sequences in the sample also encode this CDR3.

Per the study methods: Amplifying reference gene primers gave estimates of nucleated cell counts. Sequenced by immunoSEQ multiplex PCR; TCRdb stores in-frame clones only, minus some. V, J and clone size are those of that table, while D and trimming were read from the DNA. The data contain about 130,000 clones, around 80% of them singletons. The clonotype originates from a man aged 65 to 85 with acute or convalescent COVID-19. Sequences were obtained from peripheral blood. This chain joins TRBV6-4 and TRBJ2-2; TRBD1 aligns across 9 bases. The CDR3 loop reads CASSGTGDTGELFF. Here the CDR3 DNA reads TGTGCCAGCAGTGGGACAGGGGACACCGGGGAGCTGTTTTTT.